This entry lists 8 T cell receptor beta chains sequenced from one sample in a study of cytomegalovirus exposure and HLA in healthy donors. The PCR used 60 Vbeta and 13 Jbeta primers. This table comes from immunoSEQ multiplex PCR, and its TCRdb copy is limited to in-frame clones, with some not included. The sample shows about 95,000 clones, just under 80% of them seen only once. Source material: PBMCs. These receptors were obtained from a woman aged 40 to 50 in good health and CMV-seropositive.

In DNA form, the CDR3 reads TGTGCCAGCAGTGAAGGTTCGGGACTCCATGGTCTGTTAAACACCATATATTTT. Translation: CASSEGSGLHGLLNTIYF. This chain uses TRBV6-1 with TRBJ1-3; maybe TRBD1 (5 bases). This CDR3 is built from 18 residues. The germline V gene encodes CDR1 MNHNS and CDR2 SASEGT. Trimming shortened V by 1 base and J by 6 bases, and 22 bases separated the two germline ends.

This clone was observed a few times. The CDR3 coding sequence is TGCGCCAGCAGCTTGGGGCTTGGGCAGTCCTATGGCTACACCTTC. This gives the protein CASSLGLGQSYGYTF. The chain is built from TRBV5-1 and TRBJ1-2; D remains unclear. With 0 bases removed from V and 4 bases from J, the gap between germline ends came to 13 bases. CDR1 and CDR2 (germline): SGHRS, YFSETQ. This CDR3 contains 15 residues.

Only one count was recorded for this clone. This rearrangement joins TRBV28 to TRBJ1-2; TRBD1 might be the D (6 bases). Germline CDR1 reads MDHEN; CDR2 reads SYDVKM. Deletions cut 6 bases from V and 4 bases from J, with 12 bases between. The CDR3 contains 13 residues. The CDR3 nucleotides read TGTGCCAGCAGACCTACAGGGACCTATGGCTACACCTTC. It yields the protein CASRPTGTYGYTF.

Comments on this clone: Within the sample, other DNA sequences also encode this same CDR3. V usage is TRBV6-6 and J usage is TRBJ1-2, with 8 bases lining up with TRBD1. CDR1 and CDR2 from the germline V gene are MNHNY and SVGAGI (reference sequence). The CDR3 loop spans 15 amino acids. The ends lost 2 bases at V and 3 bases at J; junction bases unmatched: 5. CDR3 bases: TGTGCCAGCAGTTACAGGGCAGGGGGCGACTATGGCTACACCTTC. As protein: CASSYRAGGDYGYTF.

This chain connects TRBV9 to TRBJ2-7, with unresolved D. The CDR3 is made up of 15 amino acids. Trimming removed 2 bases from V and 3 bases from J, with 15 bases in between. The V gene's germline CDR1 is SGDLS and CDR2 YYNGEE. CDR3 coding DNA: TGTGCCAGCAGCGTCTCGTATAGTGAGGTCTACGAGCAGTACTTC. It specifies CASSVSYSEVYEQYF.

The V and J genes are TRBV29-1 and TRBJ1-2; TRBD1 aligns across 10 bases. Germline trimming cut 7 bases from V and 7 bases from J; bases unmatched to any gene: 9. From germline, CDR1 is SQVTM and CDR2 ANQGSEA. The CDR3 loop spans 13 amino acids. CDR3 bases: TGCAGCGCCCGACAGGGGGCTCCGGCTGGCTACACCTTC. Translated: CSARQGAPAGYTF. The full variable domain, in which reference TRBV29-1 and TRBJ1-2 provide the parts outside the CDR3, is SAVISQKPSRDICQRGTSLTIQCQVDSQVTMMFWYRQQPGQSLTLIATANQGSEATYESGFVIDKFPISRPNLTFSTLTVSNMSPEDSSIYLCSARQGAPAGYTFGSGTRLTVV.

This sequence joins TRBV28 and TRBJ1-6; possibly TRBD1 for D (5 bases). The CDR3 totals 17 residues. CDR1 is MDHEN and CDR2 is SYDVKM in the germline V gene. Trimming left V 5 bases short and J 2 bases short, with 16 bases between. CDR3 nucleotide sequence: TGTGCCAGCAGTGCGCCCCAGGGTCGGCCCTATAATTCACCCCTCCACTTT. This codes for CASSAPQGRPYNSPLHF.

V gene TRBV6-6 combines with J gene TRBJ2-7; the D gene is possibly TRBD2 (5 bases). Germline V gives CDR1 MNHNY, CDR2 SVGAGI (reference sequence). The CDR3 sequence is 15 residues long. V was shortened by 5 bases and J by 4 bases, with 18 bases between the two germline ends. In DNA form, the CDR3 reads TGTGCCAGCAGTCCGGATTCAGAGGCGGGTTACGAGCAGTACTTC. This gives the protein CASSPDSEAGYEQYF.